This T cell receptor beta chain originates from a study of PD-L1 blockade in urothelial cancer. Across the study: Analyses used blood from 3 weeks (second dose) and 6 weeks after treatment start.

Repertoires were generated with immunoSEQ multiplex PCR, while TCRdb's copy carries only in-frame clones and drops some. The sample has under 130,000 clones; over 75% are singletons. This TCR was sampled from a man aged 50 to 59 with urothelial cancer. This specimen was PBMCs, taken around atezolizumab (anti-PD-L1) treatment.

The CDR3 DNA is TGTGCCTGGAGTGTAAGTGGGGGGGAGCAGTTCTTC. Its protein product is CAWSVSGGEQFF. The chain recombines TRBV30 with TRBJ2-1; D is possibly TRBD2 (6 bases). There are 12 residues in the CDR3. V dropped 0 bases and J dropped 10 bases, with 10 bases sitting between them. The germline V gene encodes CDR1 GTSNPN and CDR2 SVGIG (reference sequence).